The present T cell receptor (beta chain) was sequenced within a study of blood T cells in healthy people across ages. Notes on the study in general: Age brought a roughly linear fall in TCR beta diversity measured per million T cells. The unsorted PBMCs prevented any conclusive comparison of naive versus antigen-experienced cells.

Comment on this clonotype: Its specificity is not known.

No fewer than 7 million PBMCs went into each sample. At least 5 micrograms of total RNA were extracted per sample. Together with a sample-barcoded 5' primer, a J-beta primer mix was included in a second PCR lasting about 6 to 11 cycles. MiXCR was run by TCRdb on the 5' RACE reads, yielding one entry per CDR3 protein. This sample has fewer than 900,000 distinct CDR3 sequences; about 52% occur once, and the top ten carry 30% to 40%. This CDR3 is 15 amino acids long. The sample consisted of blood. The sequence was collected from a woman aged 55-75 years in good health. The V and J genes are TRBV21-1 and TRBJ1-6; TRBD1 was called by the table and not checked on the DNA. TRBV21-1 is a recognized pseudogene. CDR3 sequence (DNA): TGTGCCAGCAGCACCCCGGGACCGCCCAATTCACCCCTCCACTTT. Protein product: CASSTPGPPNSPLHF.